The rows below give T cell receptor beta chains drawn from one sample of a study of shared clonotypes between healthy human individuals. TCRdb's copy holds only in-frame clones and misses some; the assay was immunoSEQ multiplex PCR. Of fewer than 800,000 clones listed, about 90% are singletons. The sequenced sample consisted of naive CD8+ T cells sorted from blood. The receptors here all came from a man younger than 45 in good health. Each CDR3 is given with its conserved first and last residue. D genes are given only for firm matches. Size values are once, few and many counts, or a class for expanded clones, and some rows have none.

D: TRBD1; size: NA; J: TRBJ2-7; V: TRBV29-1; CDR3: CSVERQGAYEQYF; DNA: TGCAGCGTTGAACGACAGGGGGCCTACGAGCAGTACTTC
D: TRBD1; size: NA; J: TRBJ2-1; V: TRBV7-3; CDR3: CASSLLGQGDNEQFF; DNA: TGTGCCAGCAGCTTACTCGGACAGGGGGACAATGAGCAGTTCTTC
D: NA; size: NA; J: TRBJ2-7; V: TRBV5-6; CDR3: CASSLAGGIYEQYF; DNA: TGTGCCAGCAGCTTGGCGGGGGGCATTTACGAGCAGTACTTC
D: NA; size: NA; J: TRBJ2-5; V: TRBV7-6; CDR3: CASSRGGIKETQYF; DNA: TGTGCCAGCAGCCGGGGAGGCATCAAAGAGACCCAGTACTTC
D: TRBD1; size: once; J: TRBJ1-5; V: TRBV28; CDR3: CASSPSTTGDQPQHF; DNA: TGTGCCAGCAGTCCCAGTACGACAGGGGATCAGCCCCAGCATTTT
D: TRBD1; size: NA; J: TRBJ1-5; V: TRBV27; CDR3: CASRLGTASNQPQHF; DNA: TGTGCCAGCAGGCTGGGGACAGCTAGCAATCAGCCCCAGCATTTT
D: NA; size: NA; J: TRBJ1-2; V: TRBV28; CDR3: CASSSQDAYGYTF; DNA: TGTGCCAGCAGTTCCCAGGACGCTTATGGCTACACCTTC
D: TRBD1; size: NA; J: TRBJ1-4; V: TRBV11-2; CDR3: CASSWTGGDEKLFF; DNA: TGTGCCAGCAGCTGGACAGGGGGCGACGAAAAACTGTTTTTT
D: TRBD2; size: few; J: TRBJ2-3; V: TRBV19; CDR3: CASSGTSGSTDTQYF; DNA: TGTGCCAGTAGCGGGACTAGCGGGAGTACAGATACGCAGTATTTT
D: NA; size: few; J: TRBJ1-5; V: TRBV7-3; CDR3: CASSLTHRGPQHF; DNA: TGTGCCAGCAGCTTAACCCACAGAGGGCCCCAGCATTTT
D: NA; size: NA; J: TRBJ2-1; V: TRBV11-3; CDR3: CASRMQFF; DNA: TGTGCCAGCAGAATGCAGTTCTTC
D: NA; size: NA; J: TRBJ2-7; V: TRBV2; CDR3: CASSEAGKSSYEQYF; DNA: TGTGCCAGCAGTGAAGCGGGGAAAAGCTCCTACGAGCAGTACTTC
D: NA; size: NA; J: TRBJ2-7; V: TRBV5-6; CDR3: CASSKDYEQYF; DNA: TGTGCCAGCAGCAAAGACTACGAGCAGTACTTC
D: NA; size: NA; J: TRBJ2-1; V: TRBV7-9; CDR3: CASSVPLGSSSYNEQFF; DNA: TGTGCCAGCAGCGTCCCTTTGGGGTCGAGCTCCTACAATGAGCAGTTCTTC
D: NA; size: NA; J: TRBJ1-1; V: TRBV5-6; CDR3: CASSLANSRTEAFF; DNA: TGTGCCAGCAGCTTGGCCAACAGTCGGACTGAAGCTTTCTTT
D: TRBD1; size: NA; J: TRBJ2-7; V: TRBV29-1; CDR3: CSVDEADGTGSF; DNA: TGCAGCGTTGACGAAGCCGACGGGACAGGGTCTTTC
D: NA; size: NA; J: TRBJ2-7; V: TRBV11-2; CDR3: CASSLIAYEQYF; DNA: TGTGCCAGCAGCCTCATAGCCTACGAGCAGTACTTC
D: NA; size: NA; J: TRBJ2-1; V: TRBV5-4; CDR3: CASSERQRFGNEQFF; DNA: TGTGCCAGCAGCGAACGACAGAGGTTTGGCAATGAGCAGTTCTTC
D: NA; size: NA; J: TRBJ2-7; V: TRBV27; CDR3: CASSPGTPYEQYF; DNA: TGTGCCAGCAGTCCCGGGACCCCCTACGAGCAGTACTTC
D: NA; size: NA; J: TRBJ2-1; V: TRBV30; CDR3: CAWSEQFF; DNA: TGTGCCTGGAGTGAGCAGTTCTTC
D: NA; size: NA; J: TRBJ2-1; V: TRBV6-1; CDR3: CASSDGGSYNEQFF; DNA: TGTGCCAGCAGTGACGGGGGATCCTACAATGAGCAGTTCTTC
D: NA; size: once; J: TRBJ2-7; V: TRBV19; CDR3: CASSPYSSYEQYF; DNA: TGTGCCAGTAGTCCGTACAGTTCCTACGAGCAGTACTTC
D: NA; size: NA; J: TRBJ2-3; V: TRBV6-6; CDR3: CASTPRVTRIADTQYF; DNA: TGTGCCAGCACCCCTCGAGTGACTAGAATTGCAGATACGCAGTATTTT
D: NA; size: few; J: TRBJ2-2; V: TRBV29-1; CDR3: CSGLVVGELFF; DNA: TGCAGCGGATTAGTGGTCGGGGAGCTGTTTTTT
D: NA; size: NA; J: TRBJ2-7; V: TRBV5-6; CDR3: CASSLGDPYEQYF; DNA: TGTGCCAGCAGCTTAGGGGACCCCTACGAGCAGTACTTC
D: NA; size: NA; J: TRBJ1-1; V: TRBV28; CDR3: CASRLGGGNTEAFF; DNA: TGTGCCAGCAGGCTAGGGGGTGGGAACACTGAAGCTTTCTTT
D: NA; size: NA; J: TRBJ1-1; V: TRBV7-9; CDR3: CASSLEEGLEAFF; DNA: TGTGCCAGCAGCTTAGAGGAGGGGTTAGAAGCTTTCTTT
D: NA; size: NA; J: TRBJ1-3; V: TRBV5-1; CDR3: CASRTDSILVGNTIYF; DNA: TGCGCCAGCCGGACAGACAGCATCCTTGTTGGAAACACCATATATTTT
D: NA; size: NA; J: TRBJ2-7; V: TRBV7-9; CDR3: CASSLAVKYEQYF; DNA: TGTGCCAGCAGCTTAGCGGTTAAGTACGAGCAGTACTTC
D: NA; size: NA; J: TRBJ2-5; V: TRBV15; CDR3: CATSRVPDTQETQYF; DNA: TGTGCCACCAGCAGAGTTCCGGACACCCAAGAGACCCAGTACTTC
D: NA; size: NA; J: TRBJ1-2; V: TRBV27; CDR3: CASSLSRGAGLGYTF; DNA: TGTGCCAGCAGTTTATCTAGAGGCGCGGGGTTGGGCTACACCTTC
D: NA; size: NA; J: TRBJ2-1; V: TRBV9; CDR3: CASSDGGPLYEQFF; DNA: TGTGCCAGCAGCGACGGAGGGCCTTTGTATGAGCAGTTCTTC
D: TRBD2; size: NA; J: TRBJ2-1; V: TRBV5-4; CDR3: CASSRTGLAGDSYNEQFF; DNA: TGTGCCAGCAGCCGTACGGGACTAGCGGGAGACTCCTACAATGAGCAGTTCTTC
D: NA; size: NA; J: TRBJ1-3; V: TRBV2; CDR3: CASRQGLGSGNTIYF; DNA: TGTGCCAGCAGGCAGGGATTAGGGTCTGGAAACACCATATATTTT
D: NA; size: NA; J: TRBJ2-7; V: TRBV7-6; CDR3: CASSLDGTAGIYEQYF; DNA: TGTGCCAGCAGCTTGGACGGGACGGCGGGAATCTACGAGCAGTACTTC
D: NA; size: NA; J: TRBJ2-7; V: TRBV28; CDR3: CASSLDEQYF; DNA: TGTGCCAGCAGTTTAGACGAGCAGTACTTC
D: NA; size: NA; J: TRBJ1-3; V: TRBV14; CDR3: CASSQDSSSGNTIYF; DNA: TGTGCCAGCAGCCAAGACAGTAGCTCTGGAAACACCATATATTTT
D: TRBD1; size: NA; J: TRBJ2-5; V: TRBV5-1; CDR3: CASSLGQGDVETQYF; DNA: TGCGCCAGCAGCTTGGGACAGGGGGATGTAGAGACCCAGTACTTC
D: TRBD2; size: NA; J: TRBJ2-2; V: TRBV6-5; CDR3: CASRLRTSHTGELFF; DNA: TGTGCCAGCAGACTTCGGACTAGTCACACCGGGGAGCTGTTTTTT
D: NA; size: NA; J: TRBJ1-2; V: TRBV19; CDR3: CASSAETEPINYGYTF; DNA: TGTGCCAGTAGTGCCGAGACAGAACCAATTAACTATGGCTACACCTTC
D: TRBD1; size: NA; J: TRBJ1-1; V: TRBV27; CDR3: CASSLPPLTGGKSTEAFF; DNA: TGTGCCAGCAGTTTACCCCCCTTGACAGGGGGCAAGAGCACTGAAGCTTTCTTT
D: TRBD1; size: NA; J: TRBJ1-4; V: TRBV6-6; CDR3: CASSYPHDRGYEKLFF; DNA: TGTGCCAGCAGCTACCCCCACGACAGGGGTTATGAAAAACTGTTTTTT
D: TRBD1; size: NA; J: TRBJ2-7; V: TRBV28; CDR3: CASSWGQRLSYEQYF; DNA: TGTGCCAGCAGTTGGGGACAGAGACTCTCCTACGAGCAGTACTTC